The 28 T cell receptor beta chains presented below share a single source sample, sequenced in a study of blood T cell repertoires in COVID-19 (dated by TCRdb to about 2020). Library preparation was by the immunoSEQ multiplex PCR assay. The immuneACCESS repertoire file appears here via TCRdb, limited to in-frame rearrangements. These files lack a portion of the clones; in checked studies, under half of the deficit traces to unresolved V genes, and the cause of the others is not known. Across this sample there are roughly 58,000 clones, with about 70% seen only once. In total, the top ten clones hold less than 25% of the sample. The sample consisted of peripheral blood. These TCRs come from a man aged 50 to 59 with active or convalescent COVID-19.

This rearrangement joins TRBV5-1 to TRBJ2-3; D ambiguous. The germline CDR1 and CDR2 sequences are SGHRS and YFSETQ. The V and J ends lost 7 bases and 3 bases respectively, with 6 bases between them. The CDR3 runs 11 residues. DNA of the CDR3: TGCGCCAGCCGTCTTACAGATACGCAGTATTTT. Protein sequence: CASRLTDTQYF.

A few counts support this clone. The J gene is TRBJ1-1, the V gene TRBV30; D is uncertain. The ends were cut back, 3 bases at V and 2 bases at J, with 7 bases in the middle. The CDR3 loop spans 12 amino acids. CDR1 and CDR2 from the germline V gene are GTSNPN and SVGIG (reference sequence). CDR3 in amino acids: CAWSVTNTEAFF. Written as DNA, the CDR3 is TGTGCCTGGAGCGTAACTAACACTGAAGCTTTCTTT.

The genes are TRBV4-1 and TRBJ2-7; 11 nucleotides match TRBD1. The CDR3 consists of 17 residues. CDR1 MGHRA and CDR2 YSYEKL come from the germline V gene. The V gene end was trimmed by 4 bases and the J gene end by 4 bases; junction bases not matched to a gene: 12. The CDR3 nucleotides read TGCGCCAGCAGCCTCCGGGGACAGGGGGGGGATTCTTACGAGCAGTACTTC. Amino acids: CASSLRGQGGDSYEQYF.

The genes are TRBV5-6 and TRBJ1-2, with 7 bases aligning to TRBD1. Germline V lookup: CDR1 SGHDT, CDR2 YYEEEE. With 2 bases clipped from V and 12 bases from J, the junction kept 13 bases outside the gene matches. The CDR3 is 14 residues long. This chain's CDR3 is CASSFDRQGGIHTF. CDR3 coding DNA: TGTGCCAGCAGCTTCGACAGGCAGGGGGGAATCCACACCTTC.

The chain combines TRBV5-1 with TRBJ2-1; 8 bases map to TRBD2. CDR3 length equals 15 residues. The germline CDR1 and CDR2 sequences are SGHRS and YFSETQ. The ends lost 2 bases at V and 7 bases at J; junction bases unmatched: 8. The CDR3 bases are TGCGCCAGCAGCTTAGACAGCGGGAGCAGGAATGAGCAGTTCTTC. Its protein product is CASSLDSGSRNEQFF.

The table lists this clone with a count of one. The V and J genes are TRBV7-9 and TRBJ1-2; possibly TRBD1 for D (6 bases). This CDR3 region has 13 residues. Trimming left V 5 bases short and J 3 bases short, with 10 bases between. Germline V CDR1 and CDR2: SEHNR, FQNEAQ (reference sequence). As DNA, the CDR3 is TGTGCCAGCAGCGTGGGGGCGGACTATGGCTACACCTTC. This gives the protein CASSVGADYGYTF.

The chain carries TRBV15 and TRBJ2-1; TRBD2 might be the D (5 bases). This CDR3 is built from 16 residues. With 0 bases removed from V and 9 bases from J, the gap between germline ends came to 18 bases. The germline V gene has CDR1 LNHNV and CDR2 YYDKDF (reference sequence). The DNA for the CDR3 is TGTGCCACCAGCAGAGATTTAACTAGATACTTGGCTGAGCAGTTCTTC. Amino acids: CATSRDLTRYLAEQFF.

V and J are TRBV19 and TRBJ1-1; maybe TRBD1 (6 bases). The CDR3 loop spans 13 amino acids. Germline values: CDR1 LNHDA, CDR2 SQIVND (reference sequence). Trimming took off 10 bases at V and 10 bases at J, with 22 bases between the two ends. As DNA, the CDR3 is TGTGCCACCCATGTGGGGGAGGGGGTGGCAGCTTTCTTT. Protein sequence: CATHVGEGVAAFF.

The chain is built from TRBV7-2 and TRBJ2-7; D gene unclear. V lost 2 bases and J lost 2, with 10 bases in between. Germline loops: CDR1 SGHTA, CDR2 FQGNSA. CDR3 length: 14 residues. The CDR3 reads CASSLTAITYEQYF. The DNA for the CDR3 is TGTGCCAGCAGCTTAACAGCAATAACCTACGAGCAGTACTTC.

The chain couples TRBV5-4 to TRBJ1-4; possibly TRBD1 for D (6 bases). This CDR3 is 16 amino acids long. V dropped 3 bases and J dropped 4 bases, with 16 bases sitting between them. Germline loops: CDR1 SGHNT, CDR2 YYREEE (reference sequence). The CDR3: CASSSAGAGVNEKLFF. CDR3 bases: TGTGCCAGCAGCTCGGCGGGGGCAGGGGTTAATGAAAAACTGTTTTTT. Full variable domain (rest looked up from reference TRBV5-4 and TRBJ1-4): ETGVTQSPTHLIKTRGQQVTLRCSSQSGHNTVSWYQQALGQGPQFIFQYYREEENGRGNFPPRFSGLQFPNYSSELNVNALELDDSALYLCASSSAGAGVNEKLFFGSGTQLSVL.

This chain links TRBV6-5 with TRBJ2-3; D perhaps matches TRBD2 (6 bases). The germline CDR1 and CDR2 sequences are MNHEY and SVGAGI. The CDR3 is 14 amino acids. Trimming cost V 6 bases and J 6 bases, with 16 bases left between them. The CDR3 loop reads CASRLAKTRDTQYF. CDR3 in DNA: TGTGCCAGCAGACTAGCCAAGACAAGGGATACGCAGTATTTT.

V and J are TRBV13 and TRBJ2-7; tentative D call: TRBD2 (6 bases). The CDR3 is made up of 12 amino acids. Trimming removed 3 bases from V and 6 bases from J, with 9 bases in between. From germline, CDR1 is PRHDT and CDR2 FYEKMQ (reference sequence). This CDR3 reads CASSLGGTEQYF. CDR3 sequence (DNA): TGTGCCAGCAGCTTGGGAGGAACCGAGCAGTACTTC.

The genes are TRBV6-5 and TRBJ2-7; TRBD1 is a possible D gene (6 bases). The CDR3 totals 13 residues. Germline CDR1 is MNHEY and CDR2 is SVGAGI. V was trimmed by 5 bases and J by 6 bases, leaving 14 bases between them. This CDR3 is CASSKKGGFEQYF. Written as DNA, the CDR3 is TGTGCCAGCAGTAAAAAAGGGGGTTTCGAGCAGTACTTC.

This clone appeared a few times. V usage is TRBV19 and J usage is TRBJ2-5; 10 nucleotides match TRBD2. This CDR3 spans 15 amino acids. The V gene's germline CDR1 is LNHDA and CDR2 SQIVND (reference sequence). V gave up 3 bases and J gave up 2 bases; unmatched junction bases: 3. The CDR3 sequence is CASSMGAGGQETQYF. The DNA of the CDR3 is TGTGCCAGTAGTATGGGAGCGGGGGGGCAAGAGACCCAGTACTTC.

The V call is TRBV11-2, the J call TRBJ2-1, with 14 bases that match TRBD2. Per germline, CDR1 SGHAT and CDR2 FQNNGV. This CDR3 has 19 amino acids. Trimming cost V 4 bases and J 7 bases; bases outside gene matches: 15. The DNA of the CDR3 is TGTGCCAGCAGCTCAGCTTCGGGACTAGCGGGAGATAGGAGGAATGAGCAGTTCTTC. Translated: CASSSASGLAGDRRNEQFF. Full variable domain (missing parts from reference TRBV11-2 and TRBJ2-1): EAGVAQSPRYKIIEKRQSVAFWCNPISGHATLYWYQQILGQGPKLLIQFQNNGVVDDSQLPKDRFSAERLKGVDSTLKIQPAKLEDSAVYLCASSSASGLAGDRRNEQFFGPGTRLTVL.

The chain joins TRBV7-2 to TRBJ2-1; the D is unclear. V was pared by 5 bases and J by 2 bases, with 10 bases between. CDR3 length: 14 residues. Germline V CDR1 and CDR2: SGHTA, FQGNSA. The CDR3: CASSPHPAYNEQFF. Written as DNA, the CDR3 is TGTGCCAGCAGCCCCCATCCAGCCTACAATGAGCAGTTCTTC.

This chain links TRBV6-1 with TRBJ1-1; possible D gene TRBD1, 6 bases. The V gene lost 1 base and the J gene lost 7 bases, with 13 bases spanning the gap. The CDR3 has 14 residues. The germline CDR1 and CDR2 sequences are MNHNS and SASEGT. The CDR3 loop reads CASSEEGGLGEAFF. CDR3 in DNA: TGTGCCAGCAGTGAAGAAGGGGGACTAGGTGAAGCTTTCTTT.

With respect to this clone: The same CDR3 can be traced to other DNA sequences in this sample. The chain joins TRBV19 to TRBJ1-5; D is unclear. V lost 0 bases and J lost 4, with 7 bases in between. Per germline, CDR1 LNHDA and CDR2 SQIVND (reference sequence). The CDR3 has 14 amino acids. For the CDR3, the DNA is TGTGCCAGTAGTATAGACAGGAAAAATCAGCCCCAGCATTTT. Protein: CASSIDRKNQPQHF.

The chain has TRBV27 and TRBJ2-7; the match to TRBD2 covers 10 bases. Per the germline V gene, CDR1 is MNHEY and CDR2 is SMNVEV (reference sequence). The CDR3 spans 14 residues. The junction had 12 bases not matched to a gene; V was cut back by 11 bases and J by 5 bases. CDR3 residues: CAASRAGGINEQYF. In DNA form, the CDR3 reads TGTGCCGCCTCCCGAGCGGGAGGGATCAACGAGCAGTACTTC.

This chain links TRBV3-1 (or the pseudogene TRBV3-2) with TRBJ1-2; a weak D match, TRBD1 (6 bases). The CDR3 is 12 amino acids. Trimming cost V 4 bases and J 12 bases, with 15 bases left between them. In germline, CDR1 is LGHDT, CDR2 YNNKEL (reference sequence). The CDR3 reads CASSLGGRENTF. CDR3 coding DNA: TGTGCCAGCAGCCTCGGGGGGCGAGAGAACACCTTC.

The chain joins TRBV5-1 to TRBJ2-2, with a weak D call TRBD2 (6 bases). This CDR3 comprises 16 residues. Trimming pared 4 bases from V and 1 base from J, leaving 14 bases between. Germline V CDR1 and CDR2: SGHRS, YFSETQ. CDR3 sequence: CASSLAGTLNTGELFF. The CDR3 bases are TGCGCCAGCAGCCTAGCCGGGACTTTGAACACCGGGGAGCTGTTTTTT. The full variable domain, with the rest looked up from reference TRBV5-1 and TRBJ2-2, is KAGVTQTPRYLIKTRGQQVTLSCSPISGHRSVSWYQQTPGQGLQFLFEYFSETQRNKGNFPGRFSGRQFSNSRSEMNVSTLELGDSALYLCASSLAGTLNTGELFFGEGSRLTVL.

The chain carries TRBV24-1 and TRBJ1-4; perhaps TRBD1 as D (6 bases). From germline, CDR1 is KGHDR and CDR2 SFDVKD. V was cut by 9 bases and J by 0 bases, with 7 bases left in between. CDR3 length: 13 residues. CDR3 DNA: TGTGCCACCGGGGGCTCAACTAATGAAAAACTGTTTTTT. This sequence encodes CATGGSTNEKLFF.

The V call is TRBV5-1, the J call TRBJ2-7; 9 bases line up with TRBD2. V lost 4 bases, J lost 7 bases, and 9 bases stayed unmatched. The CDR3 contains 14 residues. CDR1 SGHRS and CDR2 YFSETQ come from the germline V gene. The CDR3 bases are TGCGCCAGCAGCCTTAGCGGGGGTGGGAGAGAGCAGTACTTC. Protein: CASSLSGGGREQYF.

With respect to this clone: The junction departs from germline at one end; a sequencing error may be responsible. This chain joins TRBV19 and TRBJ2-7; TRBD2 matches at 10 bases. This CDR3 is built from 16 residues. Germline V CDR1 and CDR2: LNHDA, SQIVND (reference sequence). In DNA, the CDR3 is TGTGCCAGTAGCATAGCGGGGGGTCTGAGCTCCTACGAGCAGTACTTC. Encoded protein: CASSIAGGLSSYEQYF.

The chain joins TRBV6-5 to TRBJ2-1; no definite D call. Germline V lookup: CDR1 MNHEY, CDR2 SVGAGI. V was clipped by 2 bases and J by 5 bases, with 13 bases between them. CDR3 size: 15 residues. In nucleotides, the CDR3 is TGTGCCAGCAGTTACGATCAAGAGGAGAACAATGAGCAGTTCTTC. Translation gives CASSYDQEENNEQFF.

This chain connects TRBV14 to TRBJ2-3; 9 bases agree with TRBD1. From germline, CDR1 is SGHDN and CDR2 FVKESK. V lost 8 bases, J lost 6 bases, and 24 bases stayed unmatched. CDR3 length: 19 residues. The CDR3: CASSLTGTGTPLFTDTQYF. The CDR3 DNA is TGTGCCAGCTCCCTTACCGGGACAGGGACTCCCCTATTCACGGATACGCAGTATTTT.

The J gene is TRBJ2-7, the V gene TRBV6-5; perhaps TRBD2 as D (7 bases). CDR3 length: 14 residues. CDR1 MNHEY and CDR2 SVGAGI come from the germline V gene. The V gene lost 6 bases and the J gene lost 4 bases, with 16 bases spanning the gap. CDR3: CASSPTRGGYEQYF. CDR3 nucleotides: TGTGCCAGCAGCCCGACGAGGGGGGGGTACGAGCAGTACTTC.

The rearrangement links TRBV11-2 to TRBJ2-7, with D tentatively TRBD2 (6 bases). Germline CDR1 and CDR2: SGHAT and FQNNGV. The CDR3 consists of 14 residues. Trimming stripped 0 bases from V and 3 bases from J, with 9 bases between. CDR3 sequence: CASSLDRRGYEQYF. Here the CDR3 DNA reads TGTGCCAGCAGCTTAGATCGGAGGGGCTACGAGCAGTACTTC.